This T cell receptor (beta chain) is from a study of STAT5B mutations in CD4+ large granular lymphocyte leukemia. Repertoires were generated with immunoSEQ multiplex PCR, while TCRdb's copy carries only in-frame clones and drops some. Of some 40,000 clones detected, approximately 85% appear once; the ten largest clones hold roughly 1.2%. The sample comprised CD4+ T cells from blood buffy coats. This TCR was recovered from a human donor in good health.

CDR3 residues: CASSSAPGQGFNEQFF. The CDR3 DNA follows: TGTGCCAGCAGCTCCGCGCCGGGACAGGGCTTTAATGAGCAGTTCTTC. The genes are TRBV7-3 and TRBJ2-1; TRBD1 matches 9 bases. V shed 4 bases, J shed 7 bases, and the junction held 11 bases outside the gene matches. Germline V gene sequence: CDR1 SGHTA, CDR2 FQGTGA. The CDR3 runs to 16 residues.